This entry features one TCR beta chain sequence. The data are from a study of blood T cell repertoires in COVID-19. Study at large: The United States, Italy and Spain provided the acute and convalescent COVID-19 samples. From T cells, B-cell-depleted T cells, or PBMCs came the material, which was cDNA or gDNA.

Assay used: immunoSEQ multiplex PCR; TCRdb lists only in-frame clones, some missing. The data show roughly 100,000 clones, around 81% seen once. This CDR3 region has 14 residues. Germline assignment: CDR1 LGHDT and CDR2 YNNKEL (reference sequence). V was trimmed by 0 bases and J by 9 bases, leaving 9 bases between them. The genes are TRBV3-1 (or the pseudogene TRBV3-2) and TRBJ1-6; D call uncertain. Sequencing was carried out using peripheral blood. This TCR was recovered from a woman between 70 and 85 years old with acute or convalescent COVID-19. The CDR3 nucleotides are TGTGCCAGCAGCCAAGATCTGACGGGTTCACCCCTCCACTTT. Translated, it gives CASSQDLTGSPLHF.